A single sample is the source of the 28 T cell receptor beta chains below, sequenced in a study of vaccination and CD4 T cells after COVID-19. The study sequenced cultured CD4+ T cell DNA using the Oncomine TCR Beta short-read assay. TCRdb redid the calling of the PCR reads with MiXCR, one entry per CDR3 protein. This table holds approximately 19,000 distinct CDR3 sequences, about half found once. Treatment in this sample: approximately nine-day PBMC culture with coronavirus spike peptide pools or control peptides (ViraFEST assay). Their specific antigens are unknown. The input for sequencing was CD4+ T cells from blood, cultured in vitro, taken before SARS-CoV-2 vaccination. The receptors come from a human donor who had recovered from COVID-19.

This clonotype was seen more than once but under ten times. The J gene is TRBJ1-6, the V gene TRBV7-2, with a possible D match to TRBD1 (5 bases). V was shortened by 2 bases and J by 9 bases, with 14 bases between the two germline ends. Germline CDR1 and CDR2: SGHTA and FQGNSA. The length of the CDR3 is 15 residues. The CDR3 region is CASSLPGTAGSPLHF. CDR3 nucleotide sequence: TGTGCCAGCAGCTTACCCGGGACCGCGGGTTCACCCCTCCACTTT.

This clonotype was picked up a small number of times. The CDR3 DNA reads as TGTGCCAGCAGCTCCGTCGGTTTTATGGACTATGGCTACACCTTC. Translation: CASSSVGFMDYGYTF. This chain joins TRBV7-2 and TRBJ1-2; no clear D gene. V lost 4 bases and J lost 3, with 15 bases in between. The CDR3 is 15 residues long. Germline assignment: CDR1 SGHTA and CDR2 FQGNSA.

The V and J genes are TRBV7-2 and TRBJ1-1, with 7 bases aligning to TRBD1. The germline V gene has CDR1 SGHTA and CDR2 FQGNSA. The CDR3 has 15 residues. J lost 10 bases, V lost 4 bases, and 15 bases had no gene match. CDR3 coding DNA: TGTGCCAGCAGCTCTTACAGGGGCGCAGAGTCTCGAGCTTTCTTT. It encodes CASSSYRGAESRAFF.

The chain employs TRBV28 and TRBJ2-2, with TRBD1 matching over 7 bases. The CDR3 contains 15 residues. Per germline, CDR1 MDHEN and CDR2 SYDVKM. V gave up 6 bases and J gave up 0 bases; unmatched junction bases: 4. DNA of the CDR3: TGTGCCAGCAGCCGCGGACAGGCGAACACCGGGGAGCTGTTTTTT. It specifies CASSRGQANTGELFF.

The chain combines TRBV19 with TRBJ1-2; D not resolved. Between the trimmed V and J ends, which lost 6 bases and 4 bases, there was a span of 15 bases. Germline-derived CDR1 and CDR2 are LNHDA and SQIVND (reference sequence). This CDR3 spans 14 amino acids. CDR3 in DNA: TGTGCCAGTAGACTCGGGCAGACCCGCTATGGCTACACCTTC. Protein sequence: CASRLGQTRYGYTF.

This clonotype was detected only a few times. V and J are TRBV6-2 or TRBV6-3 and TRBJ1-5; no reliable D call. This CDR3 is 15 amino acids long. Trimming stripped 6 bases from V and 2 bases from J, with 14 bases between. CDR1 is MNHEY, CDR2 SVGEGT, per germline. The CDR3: CASREEGRGNQPQHF. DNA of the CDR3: TGTGCCAGCAGGGAAGAGGGCCGGGGCAATCAGCCCCAGCATTTT.

CDR3 sequence: CASSPIPPGRSSGANVLTF. DNA of the CDR3: TGTGCCAGTAGTCCGATACCTCCGGGACGGAGCTCTGGGGCCAACGTCCTGACTTTC. The chain combines TRBV19 with TRBJ2-6; D possibly matches TRBD1 or TRBD2 (5 bases each). V was cut by 5 bases and J by 0 bases, with 20 bases left in between. Germline lookup yields CDR1 LNHDA and CDR2 SQIVND (reference sequence). The CDR3 runs 19 residues.

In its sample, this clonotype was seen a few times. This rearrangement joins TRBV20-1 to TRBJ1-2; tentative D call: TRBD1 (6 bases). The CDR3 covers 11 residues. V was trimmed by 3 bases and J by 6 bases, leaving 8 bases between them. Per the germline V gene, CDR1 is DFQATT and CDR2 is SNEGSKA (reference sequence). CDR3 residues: CSARRGNGYTF. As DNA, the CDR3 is TGCAGTGCTAGGAGGGGGAATGGCTACACCTTC.

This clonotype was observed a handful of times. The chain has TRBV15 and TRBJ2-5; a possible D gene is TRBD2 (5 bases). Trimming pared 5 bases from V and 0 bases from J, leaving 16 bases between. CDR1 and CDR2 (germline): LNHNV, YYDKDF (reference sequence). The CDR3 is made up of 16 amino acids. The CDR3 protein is CATSAFLGSNQETQYF. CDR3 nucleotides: TGTGCCACCAGCGCGTTCCTGGGGAGTAACCAAGAGACCCAGTACTTC.

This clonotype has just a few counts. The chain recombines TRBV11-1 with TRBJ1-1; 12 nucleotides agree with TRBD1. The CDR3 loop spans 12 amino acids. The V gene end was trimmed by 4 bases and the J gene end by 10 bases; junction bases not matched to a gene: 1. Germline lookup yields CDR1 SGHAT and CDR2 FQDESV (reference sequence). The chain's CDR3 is CASSWDRGPAFF. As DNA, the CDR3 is TGTGCCAGCAGCTGGGACAGGGGGCCAGCTTTCTTT.

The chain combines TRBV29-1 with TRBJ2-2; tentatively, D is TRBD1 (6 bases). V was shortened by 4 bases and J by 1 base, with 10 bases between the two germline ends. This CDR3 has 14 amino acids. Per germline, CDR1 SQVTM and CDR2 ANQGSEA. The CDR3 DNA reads TGCAGCGTTGCGGCACAGGGGAACACCGGGGAGCTGTTTTTT. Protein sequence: CSVAAQGNTGELFF.

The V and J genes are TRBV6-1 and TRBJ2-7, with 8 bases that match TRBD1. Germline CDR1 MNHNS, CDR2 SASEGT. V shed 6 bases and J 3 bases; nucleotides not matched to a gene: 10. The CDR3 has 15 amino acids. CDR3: CASRPTGQALYEQYF. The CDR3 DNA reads TGTGCCAGCAGGCCGACGGGACAGGCTCTCTACGAGCAGTACTTC.

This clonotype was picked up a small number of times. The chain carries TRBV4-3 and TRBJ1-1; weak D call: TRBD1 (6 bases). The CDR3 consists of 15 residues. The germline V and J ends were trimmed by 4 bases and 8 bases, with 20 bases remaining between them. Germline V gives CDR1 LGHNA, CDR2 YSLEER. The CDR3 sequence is CASSRALAGDLEAFF. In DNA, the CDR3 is TGCGCCAGCAGCCGGGCGCTCGCAGGGGACCTCGAAGCTTTCTTT.

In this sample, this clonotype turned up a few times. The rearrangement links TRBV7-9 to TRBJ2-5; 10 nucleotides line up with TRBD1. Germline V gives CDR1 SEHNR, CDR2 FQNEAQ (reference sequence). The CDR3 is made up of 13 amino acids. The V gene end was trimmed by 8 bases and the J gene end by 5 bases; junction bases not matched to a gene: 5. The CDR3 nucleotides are TGTGCCAGCGGGACAGGGGATTTTGAGACCCAGTACTTC. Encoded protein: CASGTGDFETQYF. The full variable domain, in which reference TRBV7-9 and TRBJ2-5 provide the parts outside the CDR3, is DTGVSQNPRHKITKRGQNVTFRCDPISEHNRLYWYRQTLGQGPEFLTYFQNEAQLEKSRLLSDRFSAERPKGSFSTLEIQRTEQGDSAMYLCASGTGDFETQYFGPGTRLLVL.

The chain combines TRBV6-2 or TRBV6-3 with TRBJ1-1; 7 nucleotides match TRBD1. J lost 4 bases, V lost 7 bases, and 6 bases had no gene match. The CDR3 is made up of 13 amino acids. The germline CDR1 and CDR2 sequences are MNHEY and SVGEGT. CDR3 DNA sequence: TGTGCCAGCACTAAGCAGGGGGGCACTGAAGCTTTCTTT. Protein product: CASTKQGGTEAFF.

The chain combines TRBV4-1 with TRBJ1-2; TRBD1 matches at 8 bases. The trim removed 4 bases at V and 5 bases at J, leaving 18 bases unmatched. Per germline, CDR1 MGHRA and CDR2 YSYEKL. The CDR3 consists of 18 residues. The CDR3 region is CASSPILRGEGQGYGYTF. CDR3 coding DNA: TGCGCCAGCAGCCCGATCTTAAGAGGGGAAGGACAGGGATATGGCTACACCTTC.

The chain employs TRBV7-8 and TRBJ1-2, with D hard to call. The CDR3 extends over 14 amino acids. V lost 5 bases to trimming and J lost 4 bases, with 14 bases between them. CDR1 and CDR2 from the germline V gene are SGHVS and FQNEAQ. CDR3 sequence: CASSHPMSAYGYTF. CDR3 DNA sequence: TGTGCCAGCAGCCACCCCATGTCTGCCTATGGCTACACCTTC.

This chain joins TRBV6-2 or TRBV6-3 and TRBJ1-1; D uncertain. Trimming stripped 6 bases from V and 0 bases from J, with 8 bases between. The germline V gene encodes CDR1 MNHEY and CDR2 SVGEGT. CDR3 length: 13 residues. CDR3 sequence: CASRRFMNTEAFF. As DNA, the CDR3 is TGTGCCAGCAGGAGGTTCATGAACACTGAAGCTTTCTTT.

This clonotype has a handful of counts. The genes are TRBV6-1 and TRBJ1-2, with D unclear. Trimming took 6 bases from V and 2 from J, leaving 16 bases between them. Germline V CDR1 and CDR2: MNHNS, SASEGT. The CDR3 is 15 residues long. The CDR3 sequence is CASRAASGVNYGYTF. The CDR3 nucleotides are TGTGCCAGCAGAGCCGCCTCGGGAGTCAACTATGGCTACACCTTC.

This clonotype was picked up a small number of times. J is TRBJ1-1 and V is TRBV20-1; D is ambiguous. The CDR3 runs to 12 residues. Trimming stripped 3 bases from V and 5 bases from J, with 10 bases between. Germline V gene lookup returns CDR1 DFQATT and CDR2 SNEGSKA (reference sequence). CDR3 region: CSASGEVTEAFF. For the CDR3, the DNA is TGCAGTGCTAGTGGGGAGGTGACTGAAGCTTTCTTT.

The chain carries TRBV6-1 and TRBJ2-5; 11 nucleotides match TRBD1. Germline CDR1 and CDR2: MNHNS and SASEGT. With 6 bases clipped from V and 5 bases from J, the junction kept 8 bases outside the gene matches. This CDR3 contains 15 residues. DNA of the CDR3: TGTGCCAGCAGGCTAGGACAGGGGGCGGGCGAGACCCAGTACTTC. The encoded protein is CASRLGQGAGETQYF.

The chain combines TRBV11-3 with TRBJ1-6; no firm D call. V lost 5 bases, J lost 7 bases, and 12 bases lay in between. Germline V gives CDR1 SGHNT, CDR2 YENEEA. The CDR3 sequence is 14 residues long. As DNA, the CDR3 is TGTGCCAGCAGCCCCGATGGATCGAATTCACCCCTCCACTTT. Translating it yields CASSPDGSNSPLHF.

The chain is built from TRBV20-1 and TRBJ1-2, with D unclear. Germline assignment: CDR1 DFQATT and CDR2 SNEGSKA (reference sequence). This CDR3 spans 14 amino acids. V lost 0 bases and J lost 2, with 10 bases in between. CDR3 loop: CSARDSKDNYGYTF. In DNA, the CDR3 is TGCAGTGCTAGAGATTCCAAAGACAACTATGGCTACACCTTC.

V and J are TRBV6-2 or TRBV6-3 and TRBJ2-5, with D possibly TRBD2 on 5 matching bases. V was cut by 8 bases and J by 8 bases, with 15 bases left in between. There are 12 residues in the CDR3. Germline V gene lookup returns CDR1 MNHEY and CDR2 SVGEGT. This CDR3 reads CASGETAVTQYF. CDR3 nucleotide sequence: TGTGCCAGCGGGGAGACGGCCGTTACCCAGTACTTC.

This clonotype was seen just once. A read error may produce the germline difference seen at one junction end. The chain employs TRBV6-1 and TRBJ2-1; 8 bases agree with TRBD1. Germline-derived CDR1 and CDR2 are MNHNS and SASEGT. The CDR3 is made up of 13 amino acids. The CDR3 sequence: CASSTDRGGRRIF. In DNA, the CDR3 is TGTGCCAGCAGTACCGACAGGGGAGGCCGAAGGATCTTC.

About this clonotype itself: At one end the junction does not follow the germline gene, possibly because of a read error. CDR3 nucleotides: TGTACCAGCAGTGCCACTAGCGGATATCAAGAGACCCAGTACTTC. Protein: CTSSATSGYQETQYF. The V call is TRBV6-1, the J call TRBJ2-5, with 8 bases that match TRBD2. Germline V gives CDR1 MNHNS, CDR2 SASEGT. This CDR3 is 15 amino acids long.

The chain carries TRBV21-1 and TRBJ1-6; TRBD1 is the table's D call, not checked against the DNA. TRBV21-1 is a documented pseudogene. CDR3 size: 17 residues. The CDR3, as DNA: TGTGCCAGCCGTGAGGGGGGCAGGAGGAGCTATAATTCACCCCTCCACTTT. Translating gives CASREGGRRSYNSPLHF.

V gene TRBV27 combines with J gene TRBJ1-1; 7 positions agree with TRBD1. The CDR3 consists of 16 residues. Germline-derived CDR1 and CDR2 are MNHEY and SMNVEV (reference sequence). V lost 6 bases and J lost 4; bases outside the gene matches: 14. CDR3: CASRTETGRSATEAFF. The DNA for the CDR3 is TGTGCCAGCAGAACTGAGACAGGGAGGTCGGCCACTGAAGCTTTCTTT.